The 25 T cell receptor beta chains below all came from one sample that was sequenced in a study of regulatory T cells in long-lasting Graves disease. Arm-PCR of CDR3 regions with iRepertoire HTBI primers generated TCR beta libraries. One entry per CDR3 protein results from TCRdb running MiXCR on the multiplex PCR reads. The sample includes 500,000 or so distinct CDR3 sequences, under 20% seen only once; the top ten take roughly an eighth. The time point was: newly diagnosed GD, antithyroid drugs for less than 3 months. With RNA extracted from PBMCs as input, the TCR library was made. The sample was also reused in another study, on T cells in Graves' hyperthyroidism and ophthalmopathy.

The sample was peripheral blood mononuclear cells (PBMCs), taken at new diagnosis, from a patient treated with antithyroid drugs. These TCRs come from a middle-aged man with Graves disease.

This rearrangement joins TRBV5-6 to TRBJ2-2; 8 bases are shared with TRBD2. Looked up from germline, CDR1 is SGHDT and CDR2 is YYEEEE. V lost 4 bases and J lost 4; bases outside the gene matches: 6. The CDR3 consists of 15 residues. CDR3 nucleotides: TGTGCCAGCAGCGGGGCCAGCGGGAGCACCGGGGAGCTGTTTTTT. Translation: CASSGASGSTGELFF. The full variable domain, its missing parts supplied by reference TRBV5-6 and TRBJ2-2, is DAGVTQSPTHLIKTRGQQVTLRCSPKSGHDTVSWYQQALGQGPQFIFQYYEEEERQRGNFPDRFSGHQFPNYSSELNVNALLLGDSALYLCASSGASGSTGELFFGEGSRLTVL.

CDR3: CASSLGARSYNEQFF. DNA for the CDR3: TGTGCCAGCAGCTTAGGTGCCAGGTCCTACAATGAGCAGTTCTTC. The gene calls are TRBV11-2 and TRBJ2-1; D is unclear. Trimming took off 1 base at V and 1 base at J, with 8 bases between the two ends. Germline CDR1 is SGHAT and CDR2 is FQNNGV. CDR3 length equals 15 residues.

Ten or more counts support this clonotype. The gene calls are TRBV20-1 and TRBJ2-1, with 7 positions matching TRBD2. The CDR3 has 15 amino acids. Germline V CDR1 and CDR2: DFQATT, SNEGSKA (reference sequence). V trimming: 7 bases; J trimming: 8 bases; junction bases outside the gene matches: 17. CDR3 loop: CSVWGGGRGVDEQFF. Here the CDR3 DNA reads TGCAGTGTCTGGGGAGGAGGGAGGGGAGTGGATGAGCAGTTCTTC.

V and J are TRBV6-9 and TRBJ2-5, with 7 nucleotides matching TRBD1. Germline CDR1 reads MNHGY; CDR2 reads SVAAGI. The CDR3 is made up of 14 amino acids. The junction had 5 bases not matched to a gene; V was cut back by 3 bases and J by 4 bases. The CDR3 region has the DNA TGTGCCAGCAGTTACCACAGGGGACGAGAGACCCAGTACTTC. Amino acid sequence: CASSYHRGRETQYF.

By its share, this clonotype is medium-sized. DNA of the CDR3: TGCAGTGCTAGGGGGTACCTCCAAGAGACCCAGTACTTC. Translating gives CSARGYLQETQYF. This sequence joins TRBV20-1 and TRBJ2-5; no clear D gene. From germline, CDR1 is DFQATT and CDR2 SNEGSKA (reference sequence). CDR3 length: 13 amino acids. Trimming pared 3 bases from V and 1 base from J, leaving 9 bases between.

This clonotype has a handful of counts. The chain combines TRBV6-1 with TRBJ2-7, with D hard to call. The CDR3 is 11 residues long. Trimming shortened V by 6 bases and J by 4 bases, and 7 bases separated the two germline ends. Germline assignment: CDR1 MNHNS and CDR2 SASEGT. As DNA, the CDR3 is TGTGCCAGCAGGCGGATTTACGAGCAGTACTTC. Residues: CASRRIYEQYF.

The sample holds many counts of this clonotype. The rearrangement joins TRBV24-1 to TRBJ2-1; 13 bases are a match to TRBD2. Germline CDR1 KGHDR, CDR2 SFDVKD. The CDR3 totals 17 residues. After removal of 4 bases from V and 4 bases from J, the junction contained 6 bases not matched to a gene. The DNA for the CDR3 is TGTGCCACCAGTGACCCCGGGACTAGCGGGGATTACAATGAGCAGTTCTTC. Translated: CATSDPGTSGDYNEQFF.

The chain recombines TRBV20-1 with TRBJ1-6; D gene ambiguous. Trimming stripped 5 bases from V and 7 bases from J, with 9 bases between. Looked up from germline, CDR1 is DFQATT and CDR2 is SNEGSKA (reference sequence). The CDR3 length is 12 residues. The CDR3 nucleotides read TGCAGTGCTGGCGCGGTCAATTCACCCCTCCACTTT. Amino acids: CSAGAVNSPLHF.

This clonotype was counted ten times or more. CDR3 nucleotide sequence: TGTGCCAGCAGCCCCCAGGGGGCAAAGAACACTGAAGCTTTCTTT. Translated, it gives CASSPQGAKNTEAFF. The V gene is TRBV27, the J gene TRBJ1-1; 8 bases align to TRBD1. The CDR3 sequence is 15 residues long. Per the germline V gene, CDR1 is MNHEY and CDR2 is SMNVEV (reference sequence). The V segment lost 6 bases and the J segment 1 base; nucleotides outside the gene matches: 7.

This clonotype occurred many times. The chain uses TRBV12-3 or TRBV12-4 and TRBJ2-7; D ambiguous. Trimming took 3 bases from V and 0 from J, leaving 9 bases between them. The CDR3 runs 14 residues. The CDR3 loop is CASSFSLSSYEQYF. CDR3 nucleotide sequence: TGTGCCAGCAGTTTTAGTTTGAGCTCCTACGAGCAGTACTTC.

The sample holds many counts of this clonotype. This chain links TRBV15 with TRBJ1-5, with unresolved D. The germline V and J ends were trimmed by 6 bases and 3 bases, with 9 bases remaining between them. This CDR3 is built from 13 residues. Germline values: CDR1 LNHNV, CDR2 YYDKDF (reference sequence). CDR3 coding DNA: TGTGCCACCAGTGAGTTGAACAATCAGCCCCAGCATTTT. It codes for CATSELNNQPQHF.

This clonotype was seen a single time. The chain couples TRBV19 to TRBJ2-5; D is perhaps TRBD1 (6 bases). The CDR3 is made up of 15 amino acids. Germline CDR1 LNHDA, CDR2 SQIVND (reference sequence). With 4 bases removed from V and 1 base from J, the gap between germline ends came to 13 bases. As DNA, the CDR3 is TGTGCCAGTAGTAGGGGACAACAGATCCAAGAGACCCAGTACTTC. Amino acids: CASSRGQQIQETQYF.

The chain employs TRBV9 and TRBJ2-2, with 8 bases identical to TRBD1. CDR1 and CDR2 (germline): SGDLS, YYNGEE. V dropped 2 bases and J dropped 0; count of bases not matched to a gene: 6. This CDR3 region has 17 residues. The CDR3: CASSVGGQATNTGELFF. The CDR3 DNA sequence: TGTGCCAGCAGCGTGGGGGGACAGGCCACGAACACCGGGGAGCTGTTTTTT.

The chain joins TRBV7-9 to TRBJ2-7; 7 bases align to TRBD1. Germline values: CDR1 SEHNR, CDR2 FQNEAQ (reference sequence). CDR3 length equals 15 residues. With 5 bases clipped from V and 2 bases from J, the junction kept 9 bases outside the gene matches. In DNA form, the CDR3 reads TGTGCCAGCAGCCCATCGGGACAGACTCCCTACGAGCAGTACTTC. Translating gives CASSPSGQTPYEQYF.

This clonotype turned up a few times. The chain combines TRBV29-1 with TRBJ2-7; D is perhaps TRBD2 (6 bases). The CDR3 contains 15 residues. V was pared by 4 bases and J by 7 bases, with 23 bases between. From germline, CDR1 is SQVTM and CDR2 ANQGSEA. The CDR3 DNA is TGCAGCGTTGCGGGGCGGCGGGACTTACCTACGGAGCAGTACTTC. This gives the protein CSVAGRRDLPTEQYF.

Notes on this clonotype: A much larger clonotype is one base distant, so this may be a read error. The chain carries TRBV6-2 or TRBV6-3 and TRBJ2-7; a weak D match, TRBD2 (5 bases). The V gene's germline CDR1 is MNHEY and CDR2 SVGEGT. With 7 bases removed from V and 3 bases from J, the gap between germline ends came to 13 bases. The length of the CDR3 is 13 residues. The CDR3 bases are TGTGCCAGCAAGCCGGGCGGGCTCTACGAGCAGTACTTC. Protein sequence: CASKPGGLYEQYF.

The V call is TRBV7-9, the J call TRBJ2-5, with 9 positions matching TRBD2. CDR1 and CDR2 from the germline V gene are SEHNR and FQNEAQ (reference sequence). The CDR3 contains 16 residues. Trimming took 3 bases from V and 1 from J; bases not matched to a gene: 6. The CDR3 spells CASSFYSGSLQETQYF. CDR3 coding DNA: TGTGCCAGCAGCTTTTATAGCGGGAGTCTCCAAGAGACCCAGTACTTC. The full variable domain, rest sourced from reference TRBV7-9 and TRBJ2-5, is DTGVSQNPRHKITKRGQNVTFRCDPISEHNRLYWYRQTLGQGPEFLTYFQNEAQLEKSRLLSDRFSAERPKGSFSTLEIQRTEQGDSAMYLCASSFYSGSLQETQYFGPGTRLLVL.

The chain combines TRBV7-2 with TRBJ2-5, with no clear D. Deletions cut 1 base from V and 4 bases from J, with 7 bases between. The CDR3 consists of 13 residues. Germline V CDR1 and CDR2: SGHTA, FQGNSA. The CDR3 coding sequence is TGTGCCAGCAGCTTAGTGGCCTCAGAGACCCAGTACTTC. Its translation: CASSLVASETQYF.

This clonotype was seen repeatedly, ten times or more. The chain carries TRBV18 and TRBJ2-3; D might be TRBD2 (5 bases). The CDR3 runs 15 residues. Per germline, CDR1 KGHSH and CDR2 LQKENI. V was cut by 2 bases and J by 0 bases, with 9 bases left in between. Here the CDR3 reads CASSPEGTSTDTQYF. As DNA, the CDR3 is TGTGCCAGCTCACCAGAGGGAACGAGCACAGATACGCAGTATTTT.

The sample holds many counts of this clonotype. J is TRBJ2-3 and V is TRBV11-2; 8 bases map to TRBD2. Germline V gene sequence: CDR1 SGHAT, CDR2 FQNNGV. The CDR3 consists of 17 residues. The V and J ends lost 7 bases and 3 bases, in that order; junction bases with no gene match: 15. The CDR3 sequence: CASTLSGGVTNTDTQYF. The CDR3 DNA follows: TGTGCCAGCACCCTATCCGGGGGGGTGACTAATACAGATACGCAGTATTTT. Looking up the rest from reference TRBV11-2 and TRBJ2-3 gives the full variable domain: EAGVAQSPRYKIIEKRQSVAFWCNPISGHATLYWYQQILGQGPKLLIQFQNNGVVDDSQLPKDRFSAERLKGVDSTLKIQPAKLEDSAVYLCASTLSGGVTNTDTQYFGPGTRLTVL.

The V and J genes are TRBV7-8 and TRBJ1-4; D unresolved. The CDR3 has 15 amino acids. Per germline, CDR1 SGHVS and CDR2 FQNEAQ. V was shortened by 1 base and J by 4 bases, with 10 bases between the two germline ends. As DNA, the CDR3 is TGTGCCAGCAGCTTAGAAGGTTTCAGTAATGAAAAACTGTTTTTT. It specifies CASSLEGFSNEKLFF.

The chain joins TRBV12-3 or TRBV12-4 to TRBJ2-3; 7 nucleotides agree with TRBD1. V lost 1 base and J lost 2; bases outside the gene matches: 3. CDR3 size: 15 residues. In nucleotides, the CDR3 is TGTGCCAGCAGTTTAGGACAGGGTCACACAGATACGCAGTATTTT. Protein: CASSLGQGHTDTQYF.

This sequence joins TRBV20-1 and TRBJ2-1; 10 nucleotides agree with TRBD2. The CDR3 length is 14 residues. With 3 bases clipped from V and 6 bases from J, the junction kept 5 bases outside the gene matches. Germline CDR1 is DFQATT and CDR2 is SNEGSKA (reference sequence). The CDR3, as DNA: TGCAGTGCTAGGGCACTAGCGGGACTCAATGAGCAGTTCTTC. As protein: CSARALAGLNEQFF.

This clonotype was observed a handful of times. The rearrangement uses TRBV9 and TRBJ2-3; D perhaps matches TRBD1 (5 bases). Germline lookup yields CDR1 SGDLS and CDR2 YYNGEE. The CDR3 spans 14 residues. Deletions cut 0 bases from V and 1 base from J, with 6 bases between. CDR3 in amino acids: CASSVVGGTDTQYF. The CDR3 nucleotides read TGTGCCAGCAGCGTAGTAGGGGGCACAGATACGCAGTATTTT.

Of note for this clonotype: Just one base apart from a much larger clone, this may be a read error. As DNA, the CDR3 is TGTGCCAGCGTCTCTGGGGCACCCTACAATGAGCAGTACTTC. Translation gives CASVSGAPYNEQYF. The chain has TRBV7-2 and TRBJ2-7; TRBD1 is a possible D gene (5 bases). The CDR3 contains 14 residues. CDR1 is SGHTA, CDR2 FQGNSA, per germline. Trimming shortened V by 8 bases and J by 7 bases, and 21 bases separated the two germline ends.